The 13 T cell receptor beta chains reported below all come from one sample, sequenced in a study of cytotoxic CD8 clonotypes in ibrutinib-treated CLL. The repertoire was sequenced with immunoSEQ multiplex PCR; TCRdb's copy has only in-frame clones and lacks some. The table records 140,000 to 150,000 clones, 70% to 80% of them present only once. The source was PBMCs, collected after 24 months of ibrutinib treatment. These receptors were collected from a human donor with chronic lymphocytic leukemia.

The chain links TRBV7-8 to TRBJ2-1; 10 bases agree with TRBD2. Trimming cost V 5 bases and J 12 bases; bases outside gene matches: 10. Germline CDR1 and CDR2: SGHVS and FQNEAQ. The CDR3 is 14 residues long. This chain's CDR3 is CASSGYLAGAGQFF. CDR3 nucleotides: TGTGCCAGCAGCGGATACCTAGCGGGAGCGGGGCAGTTCTTC.

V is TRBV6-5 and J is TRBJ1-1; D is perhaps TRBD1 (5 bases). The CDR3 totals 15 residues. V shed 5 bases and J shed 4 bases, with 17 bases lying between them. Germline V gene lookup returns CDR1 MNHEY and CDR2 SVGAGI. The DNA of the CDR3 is TGTGCCAGCAGTACGCTGACAGCAACGGGCACTGAAGCTTTCTTT. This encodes CASSTLTATGTEAFF.

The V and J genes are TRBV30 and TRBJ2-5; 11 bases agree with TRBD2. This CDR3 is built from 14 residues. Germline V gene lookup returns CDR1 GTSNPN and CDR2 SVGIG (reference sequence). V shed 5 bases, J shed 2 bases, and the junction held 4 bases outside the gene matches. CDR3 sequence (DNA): TGTGCCTGGGTTAGCGGGGGGGCGCAAGAGACCCAGTACTTC. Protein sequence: CAWVSGGAQETQYF.

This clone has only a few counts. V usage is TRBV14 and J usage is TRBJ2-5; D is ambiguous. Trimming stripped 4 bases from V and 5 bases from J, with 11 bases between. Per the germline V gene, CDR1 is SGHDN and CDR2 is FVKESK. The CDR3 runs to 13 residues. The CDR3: CASSPRTDETQYF. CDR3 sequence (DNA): TGTGCCAGCAGCCCGCGAACGGATGAGACCCAGTACTTC.

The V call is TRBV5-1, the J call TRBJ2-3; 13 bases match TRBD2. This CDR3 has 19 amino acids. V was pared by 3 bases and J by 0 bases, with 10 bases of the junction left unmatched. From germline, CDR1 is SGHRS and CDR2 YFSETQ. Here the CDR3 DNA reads TGCGCCAGCAGCTCGGCAACTAGCGGGGGGGCCGGTAGCACAGATACGCAGTATTTT. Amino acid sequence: CASSSATSGGAGSTDTQYF. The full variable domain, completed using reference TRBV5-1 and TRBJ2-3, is KAGVTQTPRYLIKTRGQQVTLSCSPISGHRSVSWYQQTPGQGLQFLFEYFSETQRNKGNFPGRFSGRQFSNSRSEMNVSTLELGDSALYLCASSSATSGGAGSTDTQYFGPGTRLTVL.

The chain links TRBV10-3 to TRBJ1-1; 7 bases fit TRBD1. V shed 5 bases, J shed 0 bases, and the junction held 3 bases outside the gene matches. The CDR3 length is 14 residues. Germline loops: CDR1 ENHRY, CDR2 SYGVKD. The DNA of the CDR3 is TGTGCCATCAGTTCACAGGGGATGAACACTGAAGCTTTCTTT. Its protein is CAISSQGMNTEAFF.

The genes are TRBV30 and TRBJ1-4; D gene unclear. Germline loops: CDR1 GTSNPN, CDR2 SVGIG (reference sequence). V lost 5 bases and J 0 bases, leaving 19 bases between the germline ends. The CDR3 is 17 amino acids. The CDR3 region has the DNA TGTGCCTGGCACCCTGGAGCTCGAATTGCAACTAATGAAAAACTGTTTTTT. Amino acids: CAWHPGARIATNEKLFF.

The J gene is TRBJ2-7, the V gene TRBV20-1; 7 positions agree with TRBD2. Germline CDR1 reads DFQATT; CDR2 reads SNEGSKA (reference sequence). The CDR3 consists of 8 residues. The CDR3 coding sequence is TGCAGTGTGGGACTACCCAATGTC. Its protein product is CSVGLPNV.

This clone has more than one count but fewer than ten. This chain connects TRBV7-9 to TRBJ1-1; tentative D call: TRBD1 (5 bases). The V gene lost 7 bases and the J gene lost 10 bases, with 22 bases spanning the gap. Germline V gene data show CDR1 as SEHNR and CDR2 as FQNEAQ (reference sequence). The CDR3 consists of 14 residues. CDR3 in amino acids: CASTPSGPPGGAFF. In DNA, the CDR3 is TGTGCCAGCACCCCCTCGGGGCCCCCGGGGGGAGCTTTCTTT.

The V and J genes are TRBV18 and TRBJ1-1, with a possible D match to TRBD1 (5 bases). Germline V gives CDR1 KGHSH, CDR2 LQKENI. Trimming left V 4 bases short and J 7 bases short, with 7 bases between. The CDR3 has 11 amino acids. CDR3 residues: CASSQQGEAFF. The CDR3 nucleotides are TGTGCCAGCTCACAGCAGGGTGAAGCTTTCTTT.

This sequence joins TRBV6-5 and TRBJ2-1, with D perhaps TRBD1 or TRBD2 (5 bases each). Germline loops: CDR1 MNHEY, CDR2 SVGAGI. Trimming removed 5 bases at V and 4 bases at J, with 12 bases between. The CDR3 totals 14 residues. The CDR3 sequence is CASSGGPPYNEQFF. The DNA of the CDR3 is TGTGCCAGCAGTGGGGGTCCCCCGTACAATGAGCAGTTCTTC.

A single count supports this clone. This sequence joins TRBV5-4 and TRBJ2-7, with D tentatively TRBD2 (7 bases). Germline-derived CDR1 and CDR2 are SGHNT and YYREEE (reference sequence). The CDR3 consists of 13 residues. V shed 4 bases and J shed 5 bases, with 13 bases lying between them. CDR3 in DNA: TGTGCCAGCAGCCCGGGGGGCCCCAACGAGCAGTACTTC. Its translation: CASSPGGPNEQYF.

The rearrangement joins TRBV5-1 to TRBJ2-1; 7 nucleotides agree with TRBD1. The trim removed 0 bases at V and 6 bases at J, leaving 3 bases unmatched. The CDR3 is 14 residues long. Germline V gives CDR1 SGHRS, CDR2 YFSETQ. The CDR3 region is CASSLVGQPNEQFF. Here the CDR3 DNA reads TGCGCCAGCAGCTTGGTGGGACAGCCCAATGAGCAGTTCTTC. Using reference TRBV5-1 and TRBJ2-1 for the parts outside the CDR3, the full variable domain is KAGVTQTPRYLIKTRGQQVTLSCSPISGHRSVSWYQQTPGQGLQFLFEYFSETQRNKGNFPGRFSGRQFSNSRSEMNVSTLELGDSALYLCASSLVGQPNEQFFGPGTRLTVL.